The 4 T cell receptor beta chains presented below share a single source sample, sequenced in a study of blood T cells in healthy people across ages. Alongside a J-beta primer mix, a sample-barcoded 5' primer served in a second PCR lasting about 6 to 12 cycles. TCRdb redid the calling of the 5' RACE reads with MiXCR, one entry per CDR3 protein. In the table there are about a million distinct CDR3 sequences, less than 45% of which are singletons. Sequences were obtained from blood. The source of these receptors is a man aged 18 to 30 in good health.

This clonotype was seen only a few times. The chain uses TRBV20-1 and TRBJ2-3, with D perhaps TRBD2 (6 bases). Trimming removed 1 base from V and 4 bases from J, with 12 bases in between. CDR1 is DFQATT and CDR2 is SNEGSKA in the germline V gene (reference sequence). This CDR3 comprises 14 residues. In nucleotides, the CDR3 is TGCAGTGCTAGAGCACGTAGACTAGCAGATACGCAGTATTTT. The encoded protein is CSARARRLADTQYF.

This chain connects TRBV2 to TRBJ1-2; D call uncertain. The CDR3 is 13 residues long. The V end was cut by 8 bases, the J end by 6 bases, with 16 bases between. The germline V gene has CDR1 SNHLY and CDR2 FYNNEI. The CDR3 reads CASRARIEDGYTF. The CDR3 region has the DNA TGTGCCAGCCGGGCACGAATCGAGGATGGCTACACCTTC.

This CDR3 is CATQGQGGGYTF. CDR3 nucleotides: TGTGCCACCCAGGGACAGGGAGGTGGCTACACCTTC. The V call is TRBV2, the J call TRBJ1-2; TRBD1 matches 9 bases. Germline CDR1 is SNHLY and CDR2 is FYNNEI. Losses at the gene ends were 10 bases for V and 7 bases for J; bases not matched to a gene: 7. CDR3 length: 12 residues.

The chain couples TRBV6-2 or TRBV6-3 to TRBJ2-4, with D possibly TRBD2 on 6 matching bases. The J call is doubtful: the DNA matches TRBJ2-7 better. Germline V lookup: CDR1 MNHEY, CDR2 SVGEGT. The length of the CDR3 is 12 residues. The CDR3 DNA is TGTGCCAGCACCCGGGGGACCTACGAGCAGTACTTC. Translating gives CASTRGTYEQYF.